This entry concerns a single TCR beta chain. The antigen remains unidentified. Combining a sample-barcoded 5' primer with a J-beta primer mix, a second PCR ran for about 6 to 11 cycles. Every cDNA molecule bore a tag from a template-switch adaptor containing 12 random nucleotides. Every individual sample yielded 2.5 million or more paired-end reads (each containing CDR3). TCRdb reprocessed the 5' RACE reads via MiXCR and lists one record per CDR3 protein. Among more than 800,000 distinct CDR3 sequences listed, less than 50% were seen once. The sample belongs to a study of blood T cells in healthy people across ages. Study-wide results and limits: The diversity estimates, figures obtained from one million T cells, were considered underestimates.

Specimen: blood. The origin of this receptor is a woman between 55 and 75 years old in good health.

The DNA for the CDR3 is TGTGCCAGCAGTGAACCCCTTGTGGGCAGGGGCTACACCTTC. Protein: CASSEPLVGRGYTF. V usage is TRBV6-1 and J usage is TRBJ1-2; D uncertain. Germline CDR1 reads MNHNS; CDR2 reads SASEGT. V lost 2 bases, J lost 8 bases, and 15 bases lay in between. This CDR3 contains 14 residues.